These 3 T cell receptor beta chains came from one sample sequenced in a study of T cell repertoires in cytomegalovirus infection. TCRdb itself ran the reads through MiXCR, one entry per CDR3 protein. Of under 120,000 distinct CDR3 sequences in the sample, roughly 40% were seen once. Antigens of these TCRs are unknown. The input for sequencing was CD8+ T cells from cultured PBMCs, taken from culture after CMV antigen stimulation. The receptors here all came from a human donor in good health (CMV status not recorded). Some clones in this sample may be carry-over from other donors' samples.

DNA of the CDR3: TGTGCCAGCAGTTTATGGGGTCAGGGACCCTACGAGCAGTACTTC. It specifies CASSLWGQGPYEQYF. The J gene is TRBJ2-7, the V gene TRBV27; D possibly matches TRBD1 or TRBD2 (5 bases each). Deletions cut 1 base from V and 2 bases from J, with 12 bases between. CDR1 and CDR2 from the germline V gene are MNHEY and SMNVEV (reference sequence). CDR3 length: 15 residues.

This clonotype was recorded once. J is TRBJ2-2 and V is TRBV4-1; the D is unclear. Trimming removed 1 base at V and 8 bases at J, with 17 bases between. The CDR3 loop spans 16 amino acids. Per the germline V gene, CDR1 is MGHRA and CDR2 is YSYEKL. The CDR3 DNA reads TGCGCCAGCAGCCAAGGACATCAAATAGCATTAGGGGAGCTGTTTTTT. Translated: CASSQGHQIALGELFF.

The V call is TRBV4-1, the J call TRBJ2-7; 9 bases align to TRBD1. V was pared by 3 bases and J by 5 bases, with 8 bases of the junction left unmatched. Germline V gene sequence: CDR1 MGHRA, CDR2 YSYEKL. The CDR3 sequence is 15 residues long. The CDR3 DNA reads TGCGCCAGCAGCCATGATCCCTGGACAGGGGACGAGCAGTACTTC. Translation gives CASSHDPWTGDEQYF.